The clone carrying this TCR beta chain was found a few times. The antigen is unknown. The data were obtained in a study of T-cell reconstitution after alpha-beta-depleted transplantation in children. The authors prepared the TCRbeta library with unique molecular identifiers. TCRdb ran MiXCR on the PCR reads and lists one entry per CDR3 protein. There are some 460,000 distinct CDR3 sequences in the sample; 15% to 20% occur only once, and under 30% lies in the top ten. This CDR3 is 15 amino acids long. V lost 2 bases, J lost 6 bases, and 7 bases stayed unmatched. CDR1 GTSNPN and CDR2 SVGIG come from the germline V gene (reference sequence). Study-level findings and limits: Day-60 TCRbeta diversity that was high in some patients was derived from surviving recipient T cells and thymic progenitors. Where alpha-beta T cells came from about two months after transplant was reportedly several hundred expanded graft clones. Counts and diversity of T cells one year after transplant came mostly from newly produced T cells.

The TCR comes from a boy in the first two years of life who had a stem cell transplant for Wiskott-Aldrich syndrome, so the T cells may come from the graft donor. Here the sequenced sample was PBMCs, mostly from graft donor cells, taken 360 days after TCRalphabeta/CD19-depleted stem cell transplant. The chain recombines TRBV30 with TRBJ2-1, with TRBD2 matching 10 bases. The CDR3 is CAWSLTSGILNEQFF. DNA for the CDR3: TGTGCCTGGAGTCTTACTAGCGGGATTCTCAATGAGCAGTTCTTC.